Here is one T cell receptor (beta chain) with its context. What this receptor recognizes is not known. The record has no base qualities; no much larger clone is one base away. Inclusive of the bounding cysteine and phenylalanine, the CDR3 is 14 residues long. Here the CDR3 DNA is all that survives: 42 bases in frame from base 1. V ends up 6 bases short and J 5 bases short, with an unmatched junction base count of 4. Sequences SNHLY (CDR1) and FYNNEI (CDR2) are obtained from the germline V gene. TCRbeta CDR3 regions were amplified from genomic DNA using the immunoSEQ Assay, a bias-controlled multiplex PCR. The study's processing was this. The number of nucleated cells in each sample was estimated by amplification of reference gene primers within the assay. To quantify the absolute abundance of each unique TCRbeta CDR3 rearrangement, sequence reads were collapsed and filtered. For each sample, productive Simpson clonality was calculated as the square root of Simpson's diversity index over productive rearrangements. Imported from immuneACCESS, the table was reduced by TCRdb to in-frame sequences with V and J called. These copies leave out some clones; in studies compared against another copy, an unresolved V gene accounts for under half, and the cause of the remainder is not known. V and J calls plus clone size are reproduced from that table; the DNA served to infer D and trimming. This sample is represented by 150,000 or so clones; 75% to 90% of them were singletons. Of the sample, around 6.5% falls within the top ten clones.

This sample was taken from a study of blood T cell repertoires in COVID-19 (TCRdb year 2020). Context from the whole study: Samples from collaborators originated in the United States, Italy and Spain and spanned both the acute and convalescent phases of COVID-19. The material from the prospective study consisted of cDNA or gDNA derived from T cells, B-cell-depleted T cells, or PBMCs. Deeply sampled blood TCRbeta repertoires from subjects exposed to, actively infected with, or recovered from COVID-19 were included in the dataset. The repertoires were released in a freely available public database intended as a resource for research on the immune response to SARS-CoV-2. The samples were drawn from the first 160 participants of the ongoing ImmuneRACE study and from some 1,300 subjects provided by 6 global collaborators. A de-identified subject ID, COVID-19 status, age in years and sex were almost always included in the sample metadata. HLA class I and class II types, where available, came from metadata supplied by the sample provider rather than from assay-based typing.

Broad study findings and their caveats: How much clinical and demographic metadata was included differed by source and by participant, and the metadata was provided uncurated.

The collaborating institutions used their own protocols to collect whole blood in K2EDTA tubes. For TCRbeta analysis, collaborator samples were shipped as frozen whole blood, as isolated PBMCs, or as DNA extracted from either sample type. The TCR comes from a man older than 75 with acute or convalescent COVID-19. Source material: peripheral blood. The chain employs TRBV2 and TRBJ2-2; TRBD1 lines up with 9 middle nucleotides. The CDR3 protein sequence reads: CASRAGQGTGELFF. The nucleotide sequence reads TGTGCCAGCAGGGCCGGACAGGGGACCGGGGAGCTGTTTTTT.